The 20 T cell receptor beta chains in this list originate from one sample, sequenced in a study of T cell responses to AZD1222 COVID-19 vaccine. The data were produced by immunoSEQ multiplex PCR, yet TCRdb's version contains in-frame clones alone and is incomplete. The sample includes 150,000 to 160,000 clones, 90% seen only once; the top ten take approximately 1.8%. Sequenced here: peripheral blood, sampled on day 0 of AZD1222 vaccination. These receptors came from an adult in good health.

This clone was seen once. The genes are TRBV27 and TRBJ2-3; either TRBD1 or TRBD2 may fit D (5 bases each). Germline CDR1 MNHEY, CDR2 SMNVEV (reference sequence). V shed 8 bases and J shed 6 bases, with 21 bases lying between them. The CDR3 consists of 15 residues. Here the CDR3 DNA reads TGTGCCAGCCAGACTGCCGGGACGGGTGACGATACGCAGTATTTT. Encoded protein: CASQTAGTGDDTQYF.

The gene calls are TRBV2 and TRBJ2-4; maybe TRBD2 (5 bases). Trimming pared 6 bases from V and 6 bases from J, leaving 9 bases between. The CDR3 sequence is 12 residues long. CDR1 and CDR2 (germline): SNHLY, FYNNEI. The CDR3 reads CASRDGLNIQYF. For the CDR3, the DNA is TGTGCCAGCAGGGACGGACTAAACATTCAGTACTTC.

This clone has just a few counts. The rearrangement uses TRBV18 and TRBJ2-7; 13 bases are a match to TRBD2. V was clipped by 4 bases and J by 5 bases; unmatched bases: 5. Germline V lookup: CDR1 KGHSH, CDR2 LQKENI. The CDR3 loop spans 15 amino acids. Here the CDR3 DNA reads TGTGCCAGCTCACGAGGACTAGCGGGAGAGGACGAGCAGTACTTC. It is translated as CASSRGLAGEDEQYF.

The V and J genes are TRBV28 and TRBJ1-5; 12 positions match TRBD1. The CDR3 is 15 residues long. V dropped 6 bases and J dropped 6; count of bases not matched to a gene: 6. The germline CDR1 and CDR2 sequences are MDHEN and SYDVKM. The chain's CDR3 is CASSPGTGGSQPQHF. In DNA form, the CDR3 reads TGTGCCAGCAGCCCCGGGACAGGGGGCTCTCAGCCCCAGCATTTT.

For the CDR3, the DNA is TGCGCCAGCAGCCGTACCGGGTACAATGAGCAGTTCTTC. It translates to CASSRTGYNEQFF. The chain combines TRBV4-1 with TRBJ2-1, with D uncertain. The CDR3 has 13 amino acids. Germline V gives CDR1 MGHRA, CDR2 YSYEKL. Trimming shortened V by 4 bases and J by 4 bases, and 8 bases separated the two germline ends.

J is TRBJ2-7 and V is TRBV4-1; D may be TRBD1 or TRBD2 (7 bases each). This CDR3 has 16 residues. V lost 4 bases, J lost 0 bases, and 16 bases lay in between. Germline assignment: CDR1 MGHRA and CDR2 YSYEKL. DNA for the CDR3: TGCGCCAGCAGCCTCGCGTGGGAGGGGGCCTCCTACGAGCAGTACTTC. Translated: CASSLAWEGASYEQYF.

This chain links TRBV7-6 with TRBJ1-1; D may be TRBD1 (6 bases). The V gene lost 2 bases and the J gene lost 4 bases, with 14 bases spanning the gap. There are 15 residues in the CDR3. Germline CDR1 and CDR2: SGHVS and FNYEAQ. The CDR3 DNA is TGTGCCAGCAGCTTATCCGAGGGGGGTTCCACTGAAGCTTTCTTT. Translation gives CASSLSEGGSTEAFF.

The J gene is TRBJ2-3, the V gene TRBV11-2, with 10 bases fitting TRBD2. V dropped 5 bases and J dropped 2; count of bases not matched to a gene: 7. Per the germline V gene, CDR1 is SGHAT and CDR2 is FQNNGV. The CDR3 loop spans 16 amino acids. CDR3 DNA: TGTGCCAGCAGCCCCTGGACTAGCGGCCTCACAGATACGCAGTATTTT. Its protein is CASSPWTSGLTDTQYF.

This chain joins TRBV21-1 and TRBJ2-6; the tabulated D call, TRBD1, remains unverified against the DNA. TRBV21-1 is flagged as a pseudogene. The CDR3 is 18 amino acids. The DNA of the CDR3 is TGTGCCAGGAACCCTACTCTTTCAGGGGCCTCTGGGGCCAACGTCCTGACTTTC. Its translation is CARNPTLSGASGANVLTF.

The gene calls are TRBV5-1 and TRBJ1-6; D unresolved. This CDR3 comprises 14 residues. Trimming removed 0 bases at V and 4 bases at J, with 5 bases between. Germline CDR1 and CDR2: SGHRS and YFSETQ. DNA of the CDR3: TGCGCCAGCAGCTTGGCGTCGTATAATTCACCCCTCCACTTT. It translates to CASSLASYNSPLHF.

The gene calls are TRBV15 and TRBJ1-6, with D uncertain. Germline V gene data show CDR1 as LNHNV and CDR2 as YYDKDF (reference sequence). Trimming pared 2 bases from V and 4 bases from J, leaving 6 bases between. This CDR3 has 14 residues. The CDR3 region has the DNA TGTGCCACCAGCAGACGGGGATATAATTCACCCCTCCACTTT. Its translation is CATSRRGYNSPLHF.

In its sample, this clone was seen once. The chain uses TRBV5-5 and TRBJ1-1; D is unresolved. Germline V gene sequence: CDR1 SGHKS, CDR2 YYEKEE (reference sequence). V dropped 0 bases and J dropped 0 bases, with 3 bases sitting between them. The CDR3 runs 13 residues. The CDR3 sequence is CASSLAVNTEAFF. For the CDR3, the DNA is TGTGCCAGCAGCTTGGCAGTGAACACTGAAGCTTTCTTT.

This clone was seen a single time. The rearrangement joins TRBV4-3 to TRBJ1-2; D is ambiguous. CDR1 is LGHNA, CDR2 YSLEER, per germline. V was cut by 3 bases and J by 0 bases, with 11 bases left in between. The CDR3 is 15 amino acids. The CDR3 DNA is TGCGCCAGCAGCCAGCAGAGAGGAACTAACTATGGCTACACCTTC. Translating it yields CASSQQRGTNYGYTF.

This rearrangement joins TRBV7-9 to TRBJ2-3; tentatively, D is TRBD2 (7 bases). CDR3 length: 16 amino acids. The V gene's germline CDR1 is SEHNR and CDR2 FQNEAQ (reference sequence). V lost 7 bases to trimming and J lost 2 bases, with 19 bases between them. CDR3 amino acids: CASTQGGEGYTDTQYF. The CDR3, as DNA: TGTGCCAGCACTCAAGGGGGGGAGGGTTACACAGATACGCAGTATTTT.

The CDR3: CASSGLLAGNTGELFF. Written as DNA, the CDR3 is TGTGCCAGCAGTGGGCTCCTAGCGGGAAACACCGGGGAGCTGTTTTTT. The chain joins TRBV27 to TRBJ2-2; 9 bases agree with TRBD2. The germline V gene has CDR1 MNHEY and CDR2 SMNVEV (reference sequence). Trimming removed 5 bases from V and 2 bases from J; junction bases left unmatched: 6. The CDR3 covers 16 residues.

CDR3 protein: CASSQPGRGANEKLFF. CDR3 sequence (DNA): TGCGCCAGCAGCCAACCGGGCCGGGGGGCTAATGAAAAACTGTTTTTT. The chain recombines TRBV4-1 with TRBJ1-4, with TRBD1 as a possible D gene (5 bases). The CDR3 extends over 16 amino acids. With 2 bases removed from V and 3 bases from J, the gap between germline ends came to 13 bases. Germline V gene data show CDR1 as MGHRA and CDR2 as YSYEKL.

This sequence joins TRBV21-1 and TRBJ1-2; no check of the table's D call, TRBD1, against the DNA was made. TRBV21-1 is shown as a pseudogene. The length of the CDR3 is 18 residues. CDR3 sequence reads: CASSKANGDRVEVYGYTF. The CDR3 DNA reads TGTGCCAGCAGCAAAGCAAACGGGGACAGGGTAGAAGTTTATGGCTACACCTTC.

The chain uses TRBV7-9 and TRBJ2-6, with 10 bases that match TRBD1. Germline CDR1 is SEHNR and CDR2 is FQNEAQ (reference sequence). V was pared by 5 bases and J by 4 bases, with 8 bases of the junction left unmatched. CDR3 length equals 17 residues. DNA of the CDR3: TGTGCCAGCAGCCTCAGGACAGGGGGGTTCGGGGCCAACGTCCTGACTTTC. Translation: CASSLRTGGFGANVLTF.

V and J are TRBV7-9 and TRBJ1-4, with D possibly being TRBD1 (5 bases). The germline CDR1 and CDR2 sequences are SEHNR and FQNEAQ (reference sequence). The CDR3 loop spans 18 amino acids. Trimming left V 4 bases short and J 1 base short, with 19 bases between. Here the CDR3 DNA reads TGTGCCAGCAGCTCTACCACTGGGGGTTGGCAAACTAATGAAAAACTGTTTTTT. Protein: CASSSTTGGWQTNEKLFF.

This chain connects TRBV6-2 or TRBV6-3 to TRBJ2-6; D is unclear. The germline V gene encodes CDR1 MNHEY and CDR2 SVGEGT. Trimming took 4 bases from V and 0 from J, leaving 7 bases between them. The CDR3 has 15 amino acids. The CDR3 sequence: CASSSTGSGANVLTF. The DNA for the CDR3 is TGTGCCAGCAGTTCAACTGGCTCTGGGGCCAACGTCCTGACTTTC.